This T cell receptor beta chain originates from a study of cytomegalovirus exposure and HLA in healthy donors. The CDR3 is 13 residues long. In germline, CDR1 is SSHAT, CDR2 FNYEAQ (reference sequence). As to this clone: The junction departs from germline at one end; a sequencing error may be responsible.

PCR employed 60 Vbeta and 13 Jbeta primers. Sequencing used immunoSEQ multiplex PCR; TCRdb keeps in-frame clones, though not all of them. The data contain about 140,000 clones, about 80% of them singletons. The specimen was PBMCs. The V gene is TRBV7-7, the J gene TRBJ2-5, with D perhaps matching TRBD1 (6 bases). This sequence originates from a middle-aged woman in good health and CMV-seropositive. This CDR3 is CASSPGVEETQYF. DNA for the CDR3: TGTGCTAGCAGTCCAGGGGTTGAAGAGACCCAGTACTTC.